This TCR beta chain was identified in a study of blood T cell repertoires in COVID-19 (dated by TCRdb to the early 2020s). About the full investigation: Samples covering the acute and convalescent phases of COVID-19 were provided by collaborators in the United States, Italy and Spain. The prospective study material was composed of cDNA or gDNA derived from T cells, B-cell-depleted T cells, or PBMCs. The dataset comprised deeply sampled blood TCRbeta repertoires from subjects exposed to, actively infected with, or recovered from COVID-19. The repertoires were released in a freely available public database intended as a resource for research on the immune response to SARS-CoV-2. The samples were drawn from two sources: the first 160 participants of the ongoing ImmuneRACE study, and 1,200 or so subjects contributed by 6 global collaborators. Nearly every sample came with metadata listing a de-identified subject ID, COVID-19 status, age in years and sex. Where HLA class I and class II types were available, the types were taken from metadata supplied by the sample provider, not from assay-based typing. Findings and caveats that apply to the study as a whole: The quantity of clinical and demographic metadata differed by source and by participant and was supplied without curation.

The collaborating institutions used their own protocols to collect whole blood in K2EDTA tubes. For TCRbeta analysis, collaborators shipped samples in one of three forms: frozen whole blood, isolated PBMCs, or DNA extracted from either of those sample types. TCRbeta CDR3 regions were amplified from genomic DNA using the immunoSEQ Assay, a bias-controlled multiplex PCR. In the source study's methods: Nucleated cell counts per sample were estimated from amplification of reference gene primers within the assay. Sequence reads were collapsed and filtered to measure the absolute abundance of every unique TCRbeta CDR3 rearrangement. Productive Simpson clonality was computed per sample as the square root of Simpson's diversity index over productive rearrangements. TCRdb provides this immuneACCESS table in a form limited to in-frame rearrangements. Some clones are lacking; in checked studies, under half of them reflect an unresolved V gene, and why the rest are absent is not known. V, J and clone size reflect that table, while D and trimming were determined from the DNA. For this sample there are over 60,000 clones; roughly 82% appear just once. Under 20% of the sample belongs to the ten largest clones.

As to this clone: Its antigen remains undetermined. The record has no base qualities; no much larger clone is one base away.

V trim: 6 bases; J trim: 8 bases; unmatched bases: 10. From the germline V gene (reference sequence), CDR1 is GTSNPN and CDR2 is SVGIG. The CDR3, cysteine through phenylalanine, is 13 amino acids long. Only the CDR3 region is kept as DNA, spanning 39 bases read in frame from base 1. The clonotype originates from a human donor in a cohort sampled during active COVID-19. Rearrangement joined TRBV30 to TRBJ1-1; 9 bases in the junction line up with TRBD1. The sequenced sample consisted of peripheral blood. The CDR3 protein sequence reads: CACPGQGVREAFF. In nucleotide form, the sequence is TGTGCCTGCCCGGGACAGGGTGTACGAGAAGCTTTCTTT.